Given below is one TCR beta chain in context. The table came from immunoSEQ multiplex PCR; TCRdb's copy has only in-frame clones and leaves some out. Counted here are approximately 99,000 clones, 70% to 85% occurring once; the ten biggest clones make up approximately 3%. This record belongs to a study of cytomegalovirus exposure and HLA in healthy donors. Across the whole study: The 500 to 750 first-cohort repertoires and the roughly 120 validation repertoires shared the same platform, a later analysis reported.

Germline V gene sequence: CDR1 SGDLS, CDR2 YYNGEE. The CDR3 consists of 16 residues. V was pared by 2 bases and J by 3 bases, with 5 bases of the junction left unmatched. The rearrangement joins TRBV9 to TRBJ2-2; 9 bases map to TRBD2. The clonotype comes from a young woman in good health and CMV-seronegative. Sequences were obtained from PBMCs. In DNA form, the CDR3 reads TGTGCCAGCAGCGTGGGCGGGGGGGCTTACACCGGGGAGCTGTTTTTT. Encoded protein: CASSVGGGAYTGELFF.